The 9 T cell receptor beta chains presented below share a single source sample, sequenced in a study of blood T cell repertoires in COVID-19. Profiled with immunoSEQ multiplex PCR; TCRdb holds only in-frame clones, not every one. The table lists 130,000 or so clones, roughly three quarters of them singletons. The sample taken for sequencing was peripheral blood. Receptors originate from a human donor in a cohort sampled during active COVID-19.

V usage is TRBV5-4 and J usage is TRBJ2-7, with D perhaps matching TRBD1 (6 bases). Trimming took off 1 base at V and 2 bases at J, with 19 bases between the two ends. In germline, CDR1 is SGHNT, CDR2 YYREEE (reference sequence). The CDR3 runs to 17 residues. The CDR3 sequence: CASSLPPGQQQTYEQYF. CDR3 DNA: TGTGCCAGCAGCTTGCCTCCAGGACAGCAACAAACCTACGAGCAGTACTTC.

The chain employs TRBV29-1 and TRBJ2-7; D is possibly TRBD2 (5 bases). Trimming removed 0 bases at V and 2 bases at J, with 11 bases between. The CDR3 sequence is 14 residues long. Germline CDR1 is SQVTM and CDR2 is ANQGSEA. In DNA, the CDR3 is TGCAGCGTTGAAGATCGAGGGAATACCTACGAGCAGTACTTC. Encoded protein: CSVEDRGNTYEQYF.

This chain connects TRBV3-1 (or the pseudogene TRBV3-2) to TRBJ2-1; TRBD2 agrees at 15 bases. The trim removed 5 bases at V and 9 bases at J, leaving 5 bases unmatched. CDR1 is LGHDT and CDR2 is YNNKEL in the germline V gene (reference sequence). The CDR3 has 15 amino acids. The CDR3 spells CASSFGTSGGSEQFF. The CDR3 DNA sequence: TGTGCCAGCAGCTTCGGGACTAGCGGGGGGAGTGAGCAGTTCTTC.

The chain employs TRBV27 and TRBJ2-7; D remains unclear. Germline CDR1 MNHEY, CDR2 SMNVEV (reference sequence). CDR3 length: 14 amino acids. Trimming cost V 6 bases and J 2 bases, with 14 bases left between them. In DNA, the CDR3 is TGTGCCAGCAGCCGGCTCGGAGCTCCCTACGAGCAGTACTTC. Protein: CASSRLGAPYEQYF.

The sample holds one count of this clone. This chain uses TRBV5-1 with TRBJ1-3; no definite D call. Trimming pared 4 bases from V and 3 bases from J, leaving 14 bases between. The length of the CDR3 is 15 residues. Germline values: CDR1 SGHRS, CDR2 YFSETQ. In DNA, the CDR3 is TGCGCCAGCAGCCGATCCTGGACTGATGGAAACACCATATATTTT. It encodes CASSRSWTDGNTIYF.

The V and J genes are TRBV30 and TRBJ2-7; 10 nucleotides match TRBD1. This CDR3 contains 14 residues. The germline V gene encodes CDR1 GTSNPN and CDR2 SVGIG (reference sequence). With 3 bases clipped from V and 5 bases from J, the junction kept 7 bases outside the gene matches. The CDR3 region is CAWSAGTGANEQYF. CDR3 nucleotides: TGTGCCTGGAGCGCCGGGACAGGGGCCAACGAGCAGTACTTC.

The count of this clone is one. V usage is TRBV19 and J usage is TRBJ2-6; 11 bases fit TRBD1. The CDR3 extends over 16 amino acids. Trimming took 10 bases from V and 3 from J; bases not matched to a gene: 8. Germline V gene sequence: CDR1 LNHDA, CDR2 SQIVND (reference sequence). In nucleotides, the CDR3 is TGTGCCATCGGGACAGGGGGTCAAGGTGGGGCCAACGTCCTGACTTTC. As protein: CAIGTGGQGGANVLTF. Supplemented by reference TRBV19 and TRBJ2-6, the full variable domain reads DGGITQSPKYLFRKEGQNVTLSCEQNLNHDAMYWYRQDPGQGLRLIYYSQIVNDFQKGDIAEGYSVSREKKESFPLTVTSAQKNPTAFYLCAIGTGGQGGANVLTFGAGSRLTVL.

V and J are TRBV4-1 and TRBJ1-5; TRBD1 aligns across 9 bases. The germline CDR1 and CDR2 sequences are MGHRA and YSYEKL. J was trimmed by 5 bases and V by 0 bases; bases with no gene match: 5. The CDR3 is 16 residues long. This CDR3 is CASSQEGTGRYQPQHF. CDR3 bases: TGCGCCAGCAGCCAAGAAGGGACAGGGCGTTATCAGCCCCAGCATTTT.

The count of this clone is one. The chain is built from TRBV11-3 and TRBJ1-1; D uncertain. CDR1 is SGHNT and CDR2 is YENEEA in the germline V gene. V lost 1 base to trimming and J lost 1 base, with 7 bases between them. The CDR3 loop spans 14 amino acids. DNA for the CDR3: TGTGCCAGCAGCTTAGGGGCAGGGAACACTGAAGCTTTCTTT. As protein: CASSLGAGNTEAFF.